This TCR beta chain is drawn from a study of control samples from healthy donors and cancer patients. CDR1 and CDR2 from the germline V gene are MGHDK and SYGVNS. This CDR3 contains 18 residues. The V gene end was trimmed by 4 bases and the J gene end by 1 base; junction bases not matched to a gene: 10. This clone was counted once. Clones were read by immunoSEQ multiplex PCR, and TCRdb kept only the in-frame ones, dropping some. The table shows around 50,000 clones, with roughly 87% occurring only once. The sequence derives from a man aged 35 to 55 with colorectal cancer. The sequencing input was PBMCs. This rearrangement joins TRBV25-1 to TRBJ2-2; 9 bases are shared with TRBD1. The CDR3 loop is CASSVYFRTGENTGELFF. For the CDR3, the DNA is TGTGCCAGCAGTGTGTATTTTAGGACAGGGGAGAACACCGGGGAGCTGTTTTTT.